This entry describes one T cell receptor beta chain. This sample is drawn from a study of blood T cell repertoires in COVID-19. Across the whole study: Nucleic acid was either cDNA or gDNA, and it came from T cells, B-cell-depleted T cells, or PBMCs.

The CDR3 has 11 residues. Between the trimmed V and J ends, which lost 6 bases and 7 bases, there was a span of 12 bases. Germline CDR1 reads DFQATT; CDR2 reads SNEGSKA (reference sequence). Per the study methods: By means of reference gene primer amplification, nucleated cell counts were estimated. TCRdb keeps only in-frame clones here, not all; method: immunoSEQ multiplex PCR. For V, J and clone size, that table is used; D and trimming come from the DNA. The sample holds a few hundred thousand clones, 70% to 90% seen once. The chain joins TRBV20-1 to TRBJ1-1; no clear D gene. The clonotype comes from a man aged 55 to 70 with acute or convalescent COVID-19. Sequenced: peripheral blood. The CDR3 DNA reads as TGCAGTGCCCCCGGCGGGCTTGAAGCTTTCTTT. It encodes CSAPGGLEAFF.